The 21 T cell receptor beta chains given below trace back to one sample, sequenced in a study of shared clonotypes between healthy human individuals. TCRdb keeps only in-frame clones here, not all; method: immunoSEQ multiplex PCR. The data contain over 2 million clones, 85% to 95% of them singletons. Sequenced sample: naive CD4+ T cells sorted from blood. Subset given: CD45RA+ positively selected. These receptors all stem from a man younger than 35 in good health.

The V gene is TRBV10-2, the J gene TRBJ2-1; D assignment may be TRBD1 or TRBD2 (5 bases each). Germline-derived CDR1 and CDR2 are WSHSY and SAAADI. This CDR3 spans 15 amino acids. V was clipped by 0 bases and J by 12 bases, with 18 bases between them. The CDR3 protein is CASSESYKTGPPQFF. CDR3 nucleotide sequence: TGCGCCAGCAGTGAGTCGTACAAAACGGGGCCCCCGCAGTTCTTC.

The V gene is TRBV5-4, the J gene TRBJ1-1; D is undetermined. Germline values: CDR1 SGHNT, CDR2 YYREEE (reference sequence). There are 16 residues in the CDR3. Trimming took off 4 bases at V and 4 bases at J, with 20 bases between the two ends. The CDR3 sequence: CASSLLSSLKGTEAFF. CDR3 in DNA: TGTGCCAGCAGCCTCCTATCGAGCCTCAAGGGCACTGAAGCTTTCTTT.

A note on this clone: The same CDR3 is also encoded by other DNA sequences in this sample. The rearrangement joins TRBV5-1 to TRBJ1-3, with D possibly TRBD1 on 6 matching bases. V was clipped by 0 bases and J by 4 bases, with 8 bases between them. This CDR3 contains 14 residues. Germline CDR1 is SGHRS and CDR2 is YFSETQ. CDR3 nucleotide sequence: TGCGCCAGCAGCTTGGCGGGGGCCGGAAACACCATATATTTT. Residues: CASSLAGAGNTIYF.

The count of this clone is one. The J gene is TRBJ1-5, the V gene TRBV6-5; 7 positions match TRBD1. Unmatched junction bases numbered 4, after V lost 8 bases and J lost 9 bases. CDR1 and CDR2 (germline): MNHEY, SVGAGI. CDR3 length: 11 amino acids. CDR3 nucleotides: TGTGCCAGCGGCAGGGGGGTGCCCCAGCATTTT. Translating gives CASGRGVPQHF.

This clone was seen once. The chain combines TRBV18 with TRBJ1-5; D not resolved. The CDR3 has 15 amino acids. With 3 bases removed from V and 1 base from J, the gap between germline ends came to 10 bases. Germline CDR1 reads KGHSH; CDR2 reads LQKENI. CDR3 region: CASSPTGMSNQPQHF. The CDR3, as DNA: TGTGCCAGCTCACCGACTGGTATGAGCAATCAGCCCCAGCATTTT.

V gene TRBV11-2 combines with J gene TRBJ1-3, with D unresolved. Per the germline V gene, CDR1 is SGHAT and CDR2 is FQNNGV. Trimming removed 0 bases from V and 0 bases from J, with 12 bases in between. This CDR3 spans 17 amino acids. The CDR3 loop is CASSLEGGPSSGNTIYF. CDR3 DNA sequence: TGTGCCAGCAGCTTAGAGGGTGGCCCTTCCTCTGGAAACACCATATATTTT.

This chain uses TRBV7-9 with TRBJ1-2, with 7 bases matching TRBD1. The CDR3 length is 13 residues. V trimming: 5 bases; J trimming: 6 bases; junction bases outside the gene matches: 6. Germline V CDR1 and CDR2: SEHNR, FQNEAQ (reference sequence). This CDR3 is CASSEGTVDGYTF. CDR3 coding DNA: TGTGCCAGCAGCGAGGGGACAGTCGATGGCTACACCTTC.

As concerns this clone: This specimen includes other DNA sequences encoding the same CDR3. In nucleotides, the CDR3 is TGTGCCAGCAGCTTGTCCACTGAAGCTTTCTTT. Its protein is CASSLSTEAFF. The chain employs TRBV5-6 and TRBJ1-1, with D unclear. CDR3 size: 11 residues. Trimming took 1 base from V and 4 from J, leaving 2 bases between them. In germline, CDR1 is SGHDT, CDR2 YYEEEE. The full variable domain, rest sourced from reference TRBV5-6 and TRBJ1-1, is DAGVTQSPTHLIKTRGQQVTLRCSPKSGHDTVSWYQQALGQGPQFIFQYYEEEERQRGNFPDRFSGHQFPNYSSELNVNALLLGDSALYLCASSLSTEAFFGQGTRLTVV.

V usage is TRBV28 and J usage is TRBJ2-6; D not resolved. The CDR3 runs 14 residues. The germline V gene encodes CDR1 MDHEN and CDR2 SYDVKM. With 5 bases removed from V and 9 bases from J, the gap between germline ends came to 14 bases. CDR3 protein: CASSPVVPHNVLTF. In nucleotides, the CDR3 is TGTGCCAGCAGTCCCGTCGTCCCCCACAACGTCCTGACTTTC.

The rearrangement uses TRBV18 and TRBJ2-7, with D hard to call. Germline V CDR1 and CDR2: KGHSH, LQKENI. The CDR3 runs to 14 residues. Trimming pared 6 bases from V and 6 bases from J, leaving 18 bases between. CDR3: CASSPSKVSGEQYF. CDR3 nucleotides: TGTGCCAGCTCGCCAAGTAAAGTTTCTGGCGAGCAGTACTTC. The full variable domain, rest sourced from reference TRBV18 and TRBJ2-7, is NAGVMQNPRHLVRRRGQEARLRCSPMKGHSHVYWYRQLPEEGLKFMVYLQKENIIDESGMPKERFSAEFPKEGPSILRIQQVVRGDSAAYFCASSPSKVSGEQYFGPGTRLTVT.

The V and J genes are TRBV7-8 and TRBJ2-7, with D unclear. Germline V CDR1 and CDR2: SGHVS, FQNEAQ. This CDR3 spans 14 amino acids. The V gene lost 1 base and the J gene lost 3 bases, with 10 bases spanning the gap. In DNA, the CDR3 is TGTGCCAGCAGCTTAGAAGTGGGAATCTACGAGCAGTACTTC. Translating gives CASSLEVGIYEQYF.

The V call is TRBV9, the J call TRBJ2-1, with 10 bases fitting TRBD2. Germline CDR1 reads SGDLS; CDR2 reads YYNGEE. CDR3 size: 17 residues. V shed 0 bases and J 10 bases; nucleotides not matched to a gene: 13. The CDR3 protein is CASSVGGASGSPKEQFF. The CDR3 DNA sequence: TGTGCCAGCAGCGTAGGGGGGGCTAGCGGGAGCCCCAAGGAGCAGTTCTTC. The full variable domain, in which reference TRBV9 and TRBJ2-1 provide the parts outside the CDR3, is DSGVTQTPKHLITATGQRVTLRCSPRSGDLSVYWYQQSLDQGLQFLIQYYNGEERAKGNILERFSAQQFPDLHSELNLSSLELGDSALYFCASSVGGASGSPKEQFFGPGTRLTVL.

CDR3 amino acids: CASSSSGEGYNEQFF. DNA for the CDR3: TGTGCCAGCAGCTCTAGCGGGGAGGGCTACAATGAGCAGTTCTTC. J is TRBJ2-1 and V is TRBV9; 9 bases are shared with TRBD2. With 4 bases clipped from V and 3 bases from J, the junction kept 5 bases outside the gene matches. From germline, CDR1 is SGDLS and CDR2 YYNGEE. The CDR3 runs to 15 residues.

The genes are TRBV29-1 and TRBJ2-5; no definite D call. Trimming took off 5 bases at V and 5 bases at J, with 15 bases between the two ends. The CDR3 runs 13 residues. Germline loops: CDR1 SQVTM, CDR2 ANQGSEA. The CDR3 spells CSVKYSRAETQYF. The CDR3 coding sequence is TGCAGCGTTAAATACTCCCGAGCGGAGACCCAGTACTTC.

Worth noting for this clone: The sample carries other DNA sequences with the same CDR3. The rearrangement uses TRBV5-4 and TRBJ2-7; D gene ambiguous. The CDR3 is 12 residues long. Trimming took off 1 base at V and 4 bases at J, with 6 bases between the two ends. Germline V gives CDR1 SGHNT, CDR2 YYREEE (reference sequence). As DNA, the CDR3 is TGTGCCAGCAGCTTGCGAGGTTACGAGCAGTACTTC. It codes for CASSLRGYEQYF.

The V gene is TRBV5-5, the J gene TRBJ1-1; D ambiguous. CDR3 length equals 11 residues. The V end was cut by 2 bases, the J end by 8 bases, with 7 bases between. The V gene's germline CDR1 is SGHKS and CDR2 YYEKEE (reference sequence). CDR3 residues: CASSFGPEAFF. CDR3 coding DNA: TGTGCCAGCAGCTTCGGTCCCGAAGCTTTCTTT.

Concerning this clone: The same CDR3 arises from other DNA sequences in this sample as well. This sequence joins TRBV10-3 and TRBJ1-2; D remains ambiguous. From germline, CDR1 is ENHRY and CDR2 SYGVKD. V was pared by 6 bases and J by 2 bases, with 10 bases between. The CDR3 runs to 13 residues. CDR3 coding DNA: TGTGCCATCAGCGACGATCGGAACTATGGCTACACCTTC. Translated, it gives CAISDDRNYGYTF.

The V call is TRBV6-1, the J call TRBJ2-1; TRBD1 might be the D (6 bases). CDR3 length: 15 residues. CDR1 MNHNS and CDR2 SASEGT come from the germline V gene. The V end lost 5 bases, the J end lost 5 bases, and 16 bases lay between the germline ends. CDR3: CASSKDRPFNNEQFF. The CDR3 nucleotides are TGTGCCAGCAGTAAAGACAGGCCCTTTAACAATGAGCAGTTCTTC.

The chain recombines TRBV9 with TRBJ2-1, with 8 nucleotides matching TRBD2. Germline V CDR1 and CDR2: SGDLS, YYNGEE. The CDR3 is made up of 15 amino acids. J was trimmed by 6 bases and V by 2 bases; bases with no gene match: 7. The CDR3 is CASSVTGGPVNEQFF. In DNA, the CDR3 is TGTGCCAGCAGCGTGACGGGAGGGCCGGTCAATGAGCAGTTCTTC.

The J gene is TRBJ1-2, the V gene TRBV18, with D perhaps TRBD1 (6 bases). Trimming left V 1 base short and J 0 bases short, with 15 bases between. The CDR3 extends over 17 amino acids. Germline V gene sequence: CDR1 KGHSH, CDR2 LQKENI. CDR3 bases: TGTGCCAGCTCACCACGACAGGCCGAGACCACTAACTATGGCTACACCTTC. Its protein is CASSPRQAETTNYGYTF.

The CDR3 DNA is TGTGCCAGCAGCTCGAATCGGAACAGGTTGACGAACACTGAAGCTTTCTTT. Its protein is CASSSNRNRLTNTEAFF. This chain uses TRBV5-6 with TRBJ1-1, with D possibly TRBD1 on 5 matching bases. V lost 3 bases, J lost 1 base, and 19 bases lay in between. Germline V lookup: CDR1 SGHDT, CDR2 YYEEEE. The CDR3 is made up of 17 amino acids. The full variable domain, in which reference TRBV5-6 and TRBJ1-1 provide the parts outside the CDR3, is DAGVTQSPTHLIKTRGQQVTLRCSPKSGHDTVSWYQQALGQGPQFIFQYYEEEERQRGNFPDRFSGHQFPNYSSELNVNALLLGDSALYLCASSSNRNRLTNTEAFFGQGTRLTVV.